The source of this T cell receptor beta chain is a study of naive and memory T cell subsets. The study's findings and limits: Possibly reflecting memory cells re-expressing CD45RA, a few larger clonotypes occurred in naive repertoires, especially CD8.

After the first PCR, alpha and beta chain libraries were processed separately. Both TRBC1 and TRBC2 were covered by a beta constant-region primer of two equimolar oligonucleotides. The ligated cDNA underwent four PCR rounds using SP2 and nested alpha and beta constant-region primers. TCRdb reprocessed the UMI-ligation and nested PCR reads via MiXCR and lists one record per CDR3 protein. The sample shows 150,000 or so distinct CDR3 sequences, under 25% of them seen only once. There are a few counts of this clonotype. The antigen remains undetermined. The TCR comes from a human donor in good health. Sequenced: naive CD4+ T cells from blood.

Here the CDR3 DNA reads TGTGCCAGCAGTTCCAGGGGGCGTAGGGTCAATCAGCCCCAGCATTTT. This sequence encodes CASSSRGRRVNQPQHF. The chain links TRBV6-1 to TRBJ1-5, with TRBD1 matching 8 bases. The V gene's germline CDR1 is MNHNS and CDR2 SASEGT. The CDR3 totals 16 residues. V lost 5 bases, J lost 3 bases, and 9 bases stayed unmatched.